This T cell receptor (beta chain) is from a study of shared clonotypes between healthy human individuals. With respect to this clone: Its target is unknown.

Replicate PCRs run on sorted subsets employed around 200 ng DNA, about 27,000 T cell genomes. The method was immunoSEQ multiplex PCR; TCRdb's version includes in-frame clones alone and lacks a portion of them. The sample carries about 2.4 million clones, more than 90% recorded once. Whole-study findings and limits: Sample collection involved blood only; tissue repertoires are likely different. Naive subsets typically showed greater estimated richness than memory subsets.

The sequenced material came from naive CD4+ T cells sorted from blood. Described subset: CD45RA+ positively selected. The sequence was collected from a man between 18 and 35 years old in good health.

The CDR3 reads CASLKGGYEQYF. The CDR3 nucleotides read TGTGCCAGCCTTAAGGGGGGTTACGAGCAGTACTTC. V gene TRBV28 combines with J gene TRBJ2-7, with D perhaps given as TRBD1 or TRBD2 (6 bases each). CDR1 and CDR2 (germline): MDHEN, SYDVKM. V lost 8 bases, J lost 4 bases, and 12 bases lay in between. The CDR3 loop spans 12 amino acids.